This T cell receptor (beta chain) was identified during a study of blood T cell repertoires in COVID-19. The CDR3 is 11 residues long. CDR1 SGHNT and CDR2 YYREEE come from the germline V gene (reference sequence). Trimming removed 2 bases at V and 7 bases at J, with 6 bases between. This clone was counted only a few times. Data came from immunoSEQ multiplex PCR; TCRdb stores just in-frame clones and leaves some out. The profile covers 250,000 to 350,000 clones, with about 91% appearing a single time and approximately 6.6% taken by the ten largest. This TCR came from a woman aged 25 to 45 who had recovered from COVID-19. The chain employs TRBV5-4 and TRBJ2-5; unclear D gene. The sample consisted of peripheral blood. The CDR3 reads CASSFYGTQYF. CDR3 DNA sequence: TGTGCCAGCAGCTTTTACGGGACCCAGTACTTC.